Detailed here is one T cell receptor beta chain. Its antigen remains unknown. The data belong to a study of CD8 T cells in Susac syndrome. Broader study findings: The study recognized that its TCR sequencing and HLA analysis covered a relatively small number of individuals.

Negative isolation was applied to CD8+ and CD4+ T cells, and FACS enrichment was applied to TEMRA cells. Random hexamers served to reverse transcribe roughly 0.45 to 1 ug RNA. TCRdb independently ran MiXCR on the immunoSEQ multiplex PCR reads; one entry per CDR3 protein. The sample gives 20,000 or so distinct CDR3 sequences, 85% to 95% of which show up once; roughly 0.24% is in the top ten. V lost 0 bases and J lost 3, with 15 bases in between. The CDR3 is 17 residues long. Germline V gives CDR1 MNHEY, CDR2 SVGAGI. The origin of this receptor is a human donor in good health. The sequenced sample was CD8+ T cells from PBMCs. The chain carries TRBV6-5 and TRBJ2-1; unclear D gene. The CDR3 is CASSYSGHDAGYNEQFF. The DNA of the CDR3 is TGTGCCAGCAGTTACTCGGGCCACGACGCCGGCTACAATGAGCAGTTCTTC.